A single sample is the source of the 18 T cell receptor beta chains below, sequenced in a study of regulatory T cells in long-lasting Graves disease. Investigators prepared the TCR beta libraries by applying iRepertoire HTBI primers and Arm-PCR of CDR3 regions. TCRdb reanalysed the multiplex PCR reads using MiXCR and keeps one entry per CDR3 protein. Of about 530,000 distinct CDR3 sequences listed, about 16% are singletons. Time point: newly diagnosed GD, antithyroid drugs for less than 3 months. The TCR library was prepared using RNA isolated from PBMCs. These data are also associated with another study on T cells in Graves' hyperthyroidism and ophthalmopathy.

The sample consisted of peripheral blood mononuclear cells (PBMCs), taken at new diagnosis, from a patient treated with antithyroid drugs. All receptors come from a woman aged 40 to 65 with Graves disease.

Comments on this clonotype: A read error may account for a junction end that differs from germline. V is TRBV10-1 and J is TRBJ2-7; 7 nucleotides line up with TRBD1. This CDR3 comprises 14 residues. Germline assignment: CDR1 WNHNN and CDR2 SYGVQD (reference sequence). The CDR3 nucleotides read TGTGCCATCAGCGCCGGGACAGTCCCCTACGAGCAGTACTTC. Its translation: CAISAGTVPYEQYF.

At least ten counts were recorded for this clonotype. The V gene is TRBV2, the J gene TRBJ2-7, with 7 positions matching TRBD1. V was pared by 6 bases and J by 1 base, with 3 bases of the junction left unmatched. Germline V lookup: CDR1 SNHLY, CDR2 FYNNEI. This CDR3 contains 13 residues. In nucleotides, the CDR3 is TGTGCCAGCAGCTGGGACAGATCCTACGAGCAGTACTTC. Protein sequence: CASSWDRSYEQYF.

This clonotype was counted ten times or more. The V and J genes are TRBV3-1 and TRBJ1-1; D not certain. Germline CDR1 LGHDT, CDR2 YNNKEL (reference sequence). The CDR3 is 13 residues long. V lost 0 bases to trimming and J lost 2 bases, with 4 bases between them. DNA for the CDR3: TGTGCCAGCAGCCAAGACCCCAACACTGAAGCTTTCTTT. Residues: CASSQDPNTEAFF. Based on the CDR3 plus reference TRBV3-1 and TRBJ1-1, the full variable domain is DTAVSQTPKYLVTQMGNDKSIKCEQNLGHDTMYWYKQDSKKFLKIMFSYNNKELIINETVPNRFSPKSPDKAHLNLHINSLELGDSAVYFCASSQDPNTEAFFGQGTRLTVV.

This clonotype was observed at least ten times. The V call is TRBV5-1, the J call TRBJ2-2, with 9 bases fitting TRBD1. The germline gives CDR1 SGHRS, CDR2 YFSETQ. V shed 4 bases and J 4 bases; nucleotides not matched to a gene: 5. CDR3 length equals 15 residues. The CDR3 sequence: CASSPGQGTTGELFF. CDR3 nucleotide sequence: TGCGCCAGCAGCCCAGGACAGGGGACCACCGGGGAGCTGTTTTTT.

This chain joins TRBV30 and TRBJ2-1; D may be TRBD1 or TRBD2 (6 bases each). Trimming left V 4 bases short and J 3 bases short, with 13 bases between. Germline V gene sequence: CDR1 GTSNPN, CDR2 SVGIG (reference sequence). CDR3 length: 14 residues. The CDR3 nucleotides are TGTGCCTGGAAATCGGGGGCCTGCTACAATGAGCAGTTCTTC. Translation: CAWKSGACYNEQFF.

The V gene is TRBV14, the J gene TRBJ2-7, with D uncertain. Trimming took off 4 bases at V and 5 bases at J, with 18 bases between the two ends. The germline CDR1 and CDR2 sequences are SGHDN and FVKESK. The CDR3 length is 15 residues. CDR3 sequence (DNA): TGTGCCAGCAGCCTCACAGCGACGGTATTACACGAGCAGTACTTC. This sequence encodes CASSLTATVLHEQYF.

With regard to this clonotype: This may be a read error, as it is one base from a much larger clone. The J gene is TRBJ2-6, the V gene TRBV2; perhaps TRBD1 as D (5 bases). V shed 4 bases and J shed 1 base, with 8 bases lying between them. This CDR3 is built from 15 residues. The germline V gene encodes CDR1 SNHLY and CDR2 FYNNEI. The CDR3 coding sequence is TGTGCCAGCAGTGGAAGGACATCTGGGGCCAACGTCCTGACTTTC. Translation gives CASSGRTSGANVLTF.

At least ten counts were recorded for this clonotype. The chain is built from TRBV12-3 or TRBV12-4 and TRBJ1-2, with 7 bases identical to TRBD1. The CDR3 has 12 residues. Trimming cost V 5 bases and J 14 bases; bases outside gene matches: 11. CDR3 sequence reads: CASSQGTGARTF. The CDR3 DNA is TGTGCCAGCAGTCAGGGCACAGGGGCTCGTACCTTC.

This clonotype was counted at least ten times. The chain links TRBV20-1 to TRBJ2-1, with 11 nucleotides matching TRBD2. The V and J ends lost 5 bases and 4 bases, in that order; junction bases with no gene match: 4. Per germline, CDR1 DFQATT and CDR2 SNEGSKA (reference sequence). CDR3 size: 14 residues. DNA of the CDR3: TGCAGTGCTCACACTAGCGGGGGTTACAATGAGCAGTTCTTC. This encodes CSAHTSGGYNEQFF.

This clonotype showed up many times. The genes are TRBV11-3 and TRBJ2-2; the match to TRBD2 covers 13 bases. The CDR3 totals 21 residues. V was clipped by 0 bases and J by 3 bases; unmatched bases: 13. Germline assignment: CDR1 SGHNT and CDR2 YENEEA. The CDR3, as DNA: TGTGCCAGCAGCTTAGATCGGCAGGGACTAGCGGGGTTGCAGTACACCGGGGAGCTGTTTTTT. This encodes CASSLDRQGLAGLQYTGELFF. The full variable domain, in which reference TRBV11-3 and TRBJ2-2 provide the parts outside the CDR3, is EAGVVQSPRYKIIEKKQPVAFWCNPISGHNTLYWYLQNLGQGPELLIRYENEEAVDDSQLPKDRFSAERLKGVDSTLKIQPAELGDSAVYLCASSLDRQGLAGLQYTGELFFGEGSRLTVL.

There are a few counts of this clonotype. The chain couples TRBV27 to TRBJ1-4; D is uncertain. The CDR3 loop spans 15 amino acids. Germline CDR1 and CDR2: MNHEY and SMNVEV (reference sequence). Trimming pared 6 bases from V and 3 bases from J, leaving 14 bases between. The CDR3 DNA is TGTGCCAGCAGGACTTGGACGGGCTCTAATGAAAAACTGTTTTTT. As protein: CASRTWTGSNEKLFF.

This clonotype was seen at least ten times. V gene TRBV3-1 combines with J gene TRBJ1-3; D uncertain. With 0 bases removed from V and 0 bases from J, the gap between germline ends came to 12 bases. CDR3 length equals 17 residues. The germline CDR1 and CDR2 sequences are LGHDT and YNNKEL (reference sequence). The CDR3 region has the DNA TGTGCCAGCAGCCAAGATGTAGGCGCCTTCTCTGGAAACACCATATATTTT. Its translation is CASSQDVGAFSGNTIYF.

Regarding this clonotype: This likely comes from a read error, as the CDR3 has no conserved phenylalanine or tryptophan at its end. V usage is TRBV30 and J usage is TRBJ2-3; the D is unclear. Germline V gene lookup returns CDR1 GTSNPN and CDR2 SVGIG (reference sequence). The CDR3 sequence is 12 residues long. V lost 0 bases and J 1 base, leaving 2 bases between the germline ends. DNA for the CDR3: TGTGCCTGGAGTGTGGGCACAGATACGCAGTATTCT. Amino acid sequence: CAWSVGTDTQYS.

This clonotype was picked up many times. This chain connects TRBV28 to TRBJ1-2; D remains unclear. The CDR3 extends over 10 amino acids. Germline assignment: CDR1 MDHEN and CDR2 SYDVKM. Deletions cut 6 bases from V and 8 bases from J, with 7 bases between. CDR3 sequence (DNA): TGTGCCAGCAGCCACCTCGGCTACACCTTC. This sequence encodes CASSHLGYTF.

Notes on this clonotype: At one boundary the junction diverges from the germline segment, which might be a read error. The chain recombines TRBV3-1 with TRBJ1-5; D may be TRBD1 (5 bases). This CDR3 spans 15 amino acids. CDR1 and CDR2 (germline): LGHDT, YNNKEL (reference sequence). CDR3 sequence reads: CASSQDTGRNQPQHF. The CDR3 DNA sequence: TGCGCCAGCAGCCAAGATACGGGACGCAATCAGCCCCAGCATTTT.

This clonotype appeared many times. J is TRBJ1-3 and V is TRBV18; TRBD1 is a possible D gene (5 bases). Germline V gives CDR1 KGHSH, CDR2 LQKENI. Trimming took 3 bases from V and 11 from J, leaving 14 bases between them. This CDR3 contains 13 residues. The CDR3 reads CASSPDTSNAIYF. In DNA, the CDR3 is TGTGCCAGCTCACCGGACACCTCTAACGCCATATATTTT. The full variable domain, completed using reference TRBV18 and TRBJ1-3, is NAGVMQNPRHLVRRRGQEARLRCSPMKGHSHVYWYRQLPEEGLKFMVYLQKENIIDESGMPKERFSAEFPKEGPSILRIQQVVRGDSAAYFCASSPDTSNAIYFGEGSWLTVV.

In its sample, this clonotype was seen a few times. The rearrangement uses TRBV10-3 and TRBJ2-5; possibly TRBD2 for D (6 bases). This CDR3 contains 18 residues. V was pared by 0 bases and J by 5 bases, with 22 bases between. In germline, CDR1 is ENHRY, CDR2 SYGVKD. CDR3 residues: CAISESALGGASVETQYF. DNA for the CDR3: TGTGCCATCAGTGAGTCGGCCCTAGGTGGGGCTAGCGTGGAGACCCAGTACTTC.

This clonotype was seen at least ten times. V is TRBV12-3 or TRBV12-4 and J is TRBJ1-2; maybe TRBD1 (6 bases). The CDR3 loop spans 13 amino acids. Between the trimmed V and J ends, which lost 6 bases and 2 bases, there was a span of 10 bases. The CDR3 spells CASSSQGNYGYTF. The CDR3, as DNA: TGTGCCAGCAGCTCTCAGGGGAACTATGGCTACACCTTC.